Ten or more counts support the clone carrying this T cell receptor (beta chain). Its target is unknown. This sample was taken from a study of Graves' ophthalmopathy and Graves' hyperthyroidism. Study observations and caveats: Blood was where most expanded thyroid clonotypes above 0.001 frequency also turned up.

RNA transcripts provided the template for amplifying TCR beta CDR3 regions. RT-PCR in the first round used HTBI primers; a second-round multiplex PCR followed. TCRdb used MiXCR to reprocess the multiplex PCR reads, holding one entry per CDR3 protein. This repertoire shows fewer than 650,000 distinct CDR3 sequences, around a fifth found once; its top ten account for approximately 7%. Sequencing input: peripheral blood. This receptor was obtained from a young woman with stable Graves' hyperthyroidism. Some clones in this sample may be carry-over from other donors' samples.

The CDR3 DNA is TGTGCCAGCAGCAGACTAGCGGGTGGGATGGCCCAGTACTTC. Amino acids: CASSRLAGGMAQYF. The chain is built from TRBV28 and TRBJ2-5, with 10 nucleotides matching TRBD2. Unmatched junction bases numbered 10, after V lost 6 bases and J lost 9 bases. Germline loops: CDR1 MDHEN, CDR2 SYDVKM. The CDR3 contains 14 residues.